This entry describes one T cell receptor (beta chain). These data are taken from a study of CD8 T cells in Susac syndrome. Random hexamers primed reverse transcription of about 0.45 to 1 ug RNA. Multiplex immunoSEQ PCR targeted 54 Vbeta and 13 Jbeta TCR beta segments. From the immunoSEQ multiplex PCR reads, TCRdb called clonotypes with MiXCR, one entry per CDR3 protein. Of some 76,000 distinct CDR3 sequences listed, more than 85% are singletons. Peripheral blood CD8+ and CD4+ T cells were profiled by TCR beta sequencing. After removal of 8 bases from V and 7 bases from J, the junction contained 8 bases not matched to a gene. Germline assignment: CDR1 SGHDN and CDR2 FVKESK. The CDR3 consists of 14 residues.

Sequencing was carried out using CD8+ T cells from PBMCs. The chain couples TRBV14 to TRBJ2-2; 9 positions match TRBD1. The origin of this receptor is a human donor with multiple sclerosis. This chain's CDR3 is CASPGQGLIGELFF. CDR3 DNA: TGTGCCAGCCCGGGACAGGGTTTGATCGGGGAGCTGTTTTTT.